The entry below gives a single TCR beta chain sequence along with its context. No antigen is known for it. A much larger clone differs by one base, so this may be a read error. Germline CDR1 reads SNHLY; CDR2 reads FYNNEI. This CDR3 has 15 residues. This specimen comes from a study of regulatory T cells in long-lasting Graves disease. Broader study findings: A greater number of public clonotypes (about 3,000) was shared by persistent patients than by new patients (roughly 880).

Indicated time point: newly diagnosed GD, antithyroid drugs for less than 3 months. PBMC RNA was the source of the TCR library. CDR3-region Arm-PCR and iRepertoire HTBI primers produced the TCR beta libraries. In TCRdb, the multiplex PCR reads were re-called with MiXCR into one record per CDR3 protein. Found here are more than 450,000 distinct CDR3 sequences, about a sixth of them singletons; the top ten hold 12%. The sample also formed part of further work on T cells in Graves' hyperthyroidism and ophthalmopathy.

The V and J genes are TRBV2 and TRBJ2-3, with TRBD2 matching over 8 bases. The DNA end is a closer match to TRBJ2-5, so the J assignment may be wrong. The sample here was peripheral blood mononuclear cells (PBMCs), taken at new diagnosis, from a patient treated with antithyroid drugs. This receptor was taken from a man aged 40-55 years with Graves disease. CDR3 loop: CASSLSGRGGEAQYF. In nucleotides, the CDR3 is TGTGCCAGCAGTTTGAGCGGTCGGGGGGGAGAGGCCCAGTACTTC.